This T cell receptor beta chain came from a study of OX40 agonist ivuxolimab in advanced cancers. Regarding the study as a whole: The mean number of expanded clones was higher in CD8+ T cells than in CD4+.

Sequenced by immunoSEQ multiplex PCR; TCRdb stores in-frame clones only, minus some. The data show 98,000 or so clones, approximately 91% seen once. The length of the CDR3 is 14 residues. V shed 5 bases and J shed 5 bases, with 13 bases lying between them. CDR1 is LNHDA and CDR2 is SQIVND in the germline V gene (reference sequence). Notes on this clone: Its antigen is currently unknown.

The TCR was taken from an adult with an advanced solid tumor such as melanoma, head and neck, liver or kidney cancer. The sample consisted of CD4+ or CD8+ T cells sorted from blood, taken in a trial of the OX40 agonist ivuxolimab. The chain carries TRBV19 and TRBJ1-5, with D maybe TRBD1 (5 bases). CDR3 nucleotides: TGTGCCAGTAGTCCGGGACGGGAGGATCAGCCCCAGCATTTT. Translation: CASSPGREDQPQHF.